Below, 11 T cell receptor beta chains from the same sample are listed, as sequenced in a study of shared clonotypes between healthy human individuals (dated by TCRdb to the early 2020s). Receptor amplification or capture employed the immunoSEQ multiplex PCR assay. Held by TCRdb, this immuneACCESS table contains in-frame sequences only and omits some clones. Under half of the omission traces to an unresolved V gene where checked; the cause of the rest is unknown. In this sample the table shows approximately 1.1 million clones, 78% of which occur a single time. The ten biggest clones cover about 0.52% of the sample. Sequencing was carried out using memory CD4+ T cells from PBMCs. The cell subset or site label on this specimen signifies: CD45RA-negative fraction. Source of these receptors: a man aged 18 to 35 in good health. Some clones in this sample may be carry-over from other donors' samples.

The genes are TRBV7-2 and TRBJ2-7; 15 bases agree with TRBD2. The germline CDR1 and CDR2 sequences are SGHTA and FQGNSA. V gave up 5 bases and J gave up 5 bases; unmatched junction bases: 7. The CDR3 covers 16 residues. The CDR3 is CASSDRTSGRAHEQYF. In DNA form, the CDR3 reads TGTGCCAGCAGCGACCGGACTAGCGGGAGGGCACACGAGCAGTACTTC.

Turning to this clone: The sample carries other DNA sequences with the same CDR3. The chain uses TRBV2 and TRBJ2-7; D unclear. This CDR3 is 13 amino acids long. Germline-derived CDR1 and CDR2 are SNHLY and FYNNEI. The V end lost 4 bases, the J end lost 3 bases, and 10 bases lay between the germline ends. The CDR3 DNA follows: TGTGCCAGCAGTGGCCAGGTTAGCTACGAGCAGTACTTC. Translation gives CASSGQVSYEQYF.

Written as DNA, the CDR3 is TGTGCCAGCAGCCCACGGGGGGCCTACAATCAGCCCCAGCATTTT. Protein sequence: CASSPRGAYNQPQHF. The J gene is TRBJ1-5, the V gene TRBV11-3; tentative D call: TRBD1 (6 bases). This CDR3 has 15 amino acids. Trimming cost V 5 bases and J 3 bases, with 14 bases left between them. Germline V lookup: CDR1 SGHNT, CDR2 YENEEA.

The table lists this clone with a few counts. V usage is TRBV7-2 and J usage is TRBJ1-1, with D unclear. Trimming left V 0 bases short and J 9 bases short, with 8 bases between. CDR1 and CDR2 (germline): SGHTA, FQGNSA. The CDR3 has 12 residues. The CDR3 here is CASSLASRQAFF. The CDR3 region has the DNA TGTGCCAGCAGCTTAGCCAGTCGTCAAGCTTTCTTT.

The chain has TRBV6-6 and TRBJ1-1, with TRBD1 identical over 7 bases. The V gene end was trimmed by 5 bases and the J gene end by 4 bases; junction bases not matched to a gene: 4. CDR1 is MNHNY and CDR2 is SVGAGI in the germline V gene (reference sequence). The CDR3 is 13 residues long. The CDR3 bases are TGTGCCAGCAGTAAACAGGGGAGCACTGAAGCTTTCTTT. It translates to CASSKQGSTEAFF.

The J gene is TRBJ2-1, the V gene TRBV7-9; 9 positions agree with TRBD2. CDR1 is SEHNR, CDR2 FQNEAQ, per germline (reference sequence). The CDR3 is made up of 18 amino acids. Losses at the gene ends were 1 base for V and 4 bases for J; bases not matched to a gene: 11. The CDR3 DNA sequence: TGTGCCAGCAGCTTAGAAAGGAAGCGTAGCGGGGGATACAATGAGCAGTTCTTC. It translates to CASSLERKRSGGYNEQFF.

The genes are TRBV2 and TRBJ2-1; the D is unclear. The CDR3 is 10 amino acids. Germline V gene data show CDR1 as SNHLY and CDR2 as FYNNEI. Trimming stripped 6 bases from V and 7 bases from J, with 4 bases between. CDR3 region: CASRGNEQFF. CDR3 in DNA: TGTGCCAGCAGGGGGAATGAGCAGTTCTTC.

The CDR3 here is CSAVDRASYEQYF. The CDR3 DNA follows: TGCAGCGCGGTAGACAGGGCATCTTACGAGCAGTACTTC. V is TRBV29-1 and J is TRBJ2-7; 7 positions agree with TRBD1. Germline CDR1 reads SQVTM; CDR2 reads ANQGSEA. This CDR3 is 13 amino acids long. V lost 7 bases, J lost 4 bases, and 10 bases stayed unmatched.

The genes are TRBV28 and TRBJ2-1; 14 bases match TRBD2. The germline CDR1 and CDR2 sequences are MDHEN and SYDVKM. After removal of 5 bases from V and 7 bases from J, the junction contained 7 bases not matched to a gene. CDR3 size: 16 residues. CDR3 protein: CASSKTGLAGANEQFF. CDR3 nucleotides: TGTGCCAGCAGTAAAACGGGACTAGCGGGAGCTAATGAGCAGTTCTTC.

In its sample, this clone was seen a few times. The chain joins TRBV16 to TRBJ1-4; no reliable D call. Germline V gene data show CDR1 as KGHSY and CDR2 as FQNENV. Trimming shortened V by 1 base and J by 0 bases, and 9 bases separated the two germline ends. This CDR3 contains 16 residues. The chain's CDR3 is CASSQWEGATNEKLFF. The CDR3 DNA sequence: TGTGCCAGCAGCCAATGGGAGGGAGCAACTAATGAAAAACTGTTTTTT.

The chain employs TRBV7-9 and TRBJ2-7; D call uncertain. Trimming took 4 bases from V and 0 from J, leaving 13 bases between them. Germline assignment: CDR1 SEHNR and CDR2 FQNEAQ (reference sequence). The CDR3 has 15 amino acids. CDR3 region: CASSSPWTGSYEQYF. As DNA, the CDR3 is TGTGCCAGCAGCTCCCCCTGGACCGGCTCCTACGAGCAGTACTTC.